The 22 T cell receptor beta chains below all came from one sample that was sequenced in a study of vaccination effects on CD4 cells after COVID-19. Their antigens are not known. Culture lasted roughly 9 days before CD4+ T cell isolation. Two doses of either BNT162b2 or mRNA-1273 were given to each participant. Profiled with immunoSEQ multiplex PCR; TCRdb holds only in-frame clones, not every one. This table holds about 73,000 clones, 65% to 80% found once. Sequencing used CD4+ T cells from PBMCs cultured without peptide, obtained after COVID-19 vaccination. All receptors come from a human donor who received a COVID-19 vaccine.

V usage is TRBV9 and J usage is TRBJ2-1; a possible D gene is TRBD2 (5 bases). The CDR3 covers 15 residues. Per the germline V gene, CDR1 is SGDLS and CDR2 is YYNGEE. Trimming removed 0 bases from V and 1 base from J, with 8 bases in between. This chain's CDR3 is CASSVVTGSYNEQFF. In DNA, the CDR3 is TGTGCCAGCAGCGTAGTAACGGGATCCTACAATGAGCAGTTCTTC.

The table lists this clone with a few counts. The V gene is TRBV5-8, the J gene TRBJ2-3, with 8 bases that match TRBD2. CDR3 length equals 17 residues. Germline values: CDR1 SGHTS, CDR2 YDEGEE. V dropped 7 bases and J dropped 3; count of bases not matched to a gene: 16. The CDR3 DNA reads as TGTGCCAGCCCCCGACCGCCTGGGACTAGTGTGACAGATACGCAGTATTTT. Translating it yields CASPRPPGTSVTDTQYF.

This clone was seen only once. Here the CDR3 DNA reads TGTGCCAGCAGCTTGGAGGGAGGGGAGACCCAGTACTTC. It encodes CASSLEGGETQYF. V gene TRBV5-4 combines with J gene TRBJ2-5; 7 bases agree with TRBD2. J gave up 5 bases and V 0 bases, and 1 base lay outside the gene matches. This CDR3 contains 13 residues. The germline V gene encodes CDR1 SGHNT and CDR2 YYREEE (reference sequence).

The chain joins TRBV3-1 (or the pseudogene TRBV3-2) to TRBJ2-3; 7 bases line up with TRBD1. The ends lost 5 bases at V and 4 bases at J; junction bases unmatched: 6. Germline V lookup: CDR1 LGHDT, CDR2 YNNKEL (reference sequence). The CDR3 loop spans 14 amino acids. CDR3 sequence (DNA): TGTGCCAGCAGCTGGGGACAGTCCGCAGATACGCAGTATTTT. Translating it yields CASSWGQSADTQYF.

This clone has a handful of counts. The V call is TRBV28, the J call TRBJ1-5; 10 bases align to TRBD1. J gave up 6 bases and V 2 bases, and 4 bases lay outside the gene matches. CDR1 and CDR2 from the germline V gene are MDHEN and SYDVKM. CDR3 length: 15 amino acids. The CDR3, as DNA: TGTGCCAGCAGTTTACCCGGGACAGGGGTTCAGCCCCAGCATTTT. This gives the protein CASSLPGTGVQPQHF.

The rearrangement joins TRBV24-1 to TRBJ2-1; 7 bases line up with TRBD1. The V segment lost 3 bases and the J segment 0 bases; nucleotides outside the gene matches: 13. Germline-derived CDR1 and CDR2 are KGHDR and SFDVKD. The CDR3 is 19 residues long. Here the CDR3 DNA reads TGTGCCACCAGTGATAAAACGTACCGGGACAGAAGCTCCTACAATGAGCAGTTCTTC. This translates into CATSDKTYRDRSSYNEQFF.

V is TRBV6-5 and J is TRBJ2-7, with D tentatively TRBD1 (7 bases). The germline V gene has CDR1 MNHEY and CDR2 SVGAGI. This CDR3 is 15 amino acids long. With 5 bases removed from V and 4 bases from J, the gap between germline ends came to 18 bases. CDR3 region: CASSTSIQGRYEQYV. CDR3 DNA sequence: TGTGCCAGCAGTACCTCAATACAGGGGAGGTACGAGCAGTACGTC.

V and J are TRBV5-5 and TRBJ2-7; possibly TRBD1 or TRBD2 for D (6 bases each). The CDR3 sequence is 16 residues long. The germline V and J ends were trimmed by 4 bases and 5 bases, with 22 bases remaining between them. Germline lookup yields CDR1 SGHKS and CDR2 YYEKEE (reference sequence). CDR3 sequence reads: CASSPSFSGGVHEQYV. The CDR3 DNA is TGTGCCAGCAGCCCCAGCTTTTCCGGGGGCGTCCACGAGCAGTACGTC.

V and J are TRBV15 and TRBJ1-5, with TRBD1 matching 8 bases. CDR3 length: 14 amino acids. The germline V gene has CDR1 LNHNV and CDR2 YYDKDF (reference sequence). Trimming removed 0 bases from V and 7 bases from J; junction bases left unmatched: 2. The CDR3 protein is CATSRDRGLQPQHF. In nucleotides, the CDR3 is TGTGCCACCAGCAGAGACAGGGGGCTGCAGCCCCAGCATTTT.

This clone appeared a few times. J is TRBJ1-1 and V is TRBV7-2; D unresolved. The V end was cut by 1 base, the J end by 4 bases, with 10 bases between. The CDR3 sequence is 14 residues long. Germline V lookup: CDR1 SGHTA, CDR2 FQGNSA. CDR3 sequence (DNA): TGTGCCAGCAGCTTAGTTAGAGGGATCACTGAAGCTTTCTTT. This translates into CASSLVRGITEAFF.

About this clone: At one of its ends the junction is not consistent with the germline gene, which may arise from a read error. The V call is TRBV24-1, the J call TRBJ1-2, with D possibly TRBD1 on 5 matching bases. This CDR3 spans 15 amino acids. Germline V gene data show CDR1 as KGHDR and CDR2 as SFDVKD. The CDR3 DNA reads TGTGCCACCAGCGATTCCCGACAGCCCTATAGTGGCTACACCTTC. Translation: CATSDSRQPYSGYTF.

This chain connects TRBV19 to TRBJ2-1, with a tentative D call TRBD1 (6 bases). The CDR3 is 13 residues long. Germline lookup yields CDR1 LNHDA and CDR2 SQIVND (reference sequence). Trimming pared 6 bases from V and 8 bases from J, leaving 14 bases between. CDR3 coding DNA: TGTGCCAGTAGGAAAACGAGACAGGATGAGCAGTTCTTC. Its translation is CASRKTRQDEQFF. Using reference TRBV19 and TRBJ2-1 for the parts outside the CDR3, the full variable domain is DGGITQSPKYLFRKEGQNVTLSCEQNLNHDAMYWYRQDPGQGLRLIYYSQIVNDFQKGDIAEGYSVSREKKESFPLTVTSAQKNPTAFYLCASRKTRQDEQFFGPGTRLTVL.

The chain combines TRBV2 with TRBJ2-6; D might be TRBD2 (6 bases). Germline V lookup: CDR1 SNHLY, CDR2 FYNNEI. V dropped 5 bases and J dropped 3 bases, with 11 bases sitting between them. The CDR3 length is 15 residues. For the CDR3, the DNA is TGTGCCAGCAGTCTCCCGGGGGTTGGGGCCAACGTCCTGACTTTC. Its translation is CASSLPGVGANVLTF.

This sequence joins TRBV4-1 and TRBJ1-1; D uncertain. The CDR3 runs 14 residues. V was shortened by 7 bases and J by 3 bases, with 15 bases between the two germline ends. Germline values: CDR1 MGHRA, CDR2 YSYEKL. In DNA form, the CDR3 reads TGCGCCAGCACCTTAGTAGAGGGAGACACTGAAGCTTTCTTT. Translating gives CASTLVEGDTEAFF.

The sample holds one count of this clone. V usage is TRBV7-9 and J usage is TRBJ1-1; D unresolved. The V end lost 5 bases, the J end lost 2 bases, and 12 bases lay between the germline ends. This CDR3 region has 14 residues. CDR1 and CDR2 from the germline V gene are SEHNR and FQNEAQ (reference sequence). CDR3 sequence: CASSPTSVNTEAFF. The CDR3 nucleotides read TGTGCCAGCAGCCCGACCTCCGTAAACACTGAAGCTTTCTTT.

V and J are TRBV5-1 and TRBJ1-2; D is perhaps TRBD1 (5 bases). The CDR3 is 13 amino acids. Germline V CDR1 and CDR2: SGHRS, YFSETQ. V was shortened by 5 bases and J by 2 bases, with 10 bases between the two germline ends. CDR3 region: CASRGDTNYGYTF. The CDR3 bases are TGCGCCAGCAGGGGGGATACAAACTATGGCTACACCTTC.

This clone was found once. The chain employs TRBV12-3 or TRBV12-4 and TRBJ2-5; D not resolved. The CDR3 has 13 amino acids. Trimming shortened V by 3 bases and J by 5 bases, and 10 bases separated the two germline ends. DNA of the CDR3: TGTGCCAGCAGTTTTGGTCAAGTCGAGACCCAGTACTTC. The encoded protein is CASSFGQVETQYF.

The chain has TRBV5-8 and TRBJ1-2; 7 bases align to TRBD1. V lost 2 bases, J lost 7 bases, and 5 bases stayed unmatched. Germline assignment: CDR1 SGHTS and CDR2 YDEGEE. This CDR3 is built from 13 residues. CDR3 in amino acids: CASSLRGRVGYTF. CDR3 bases: TGTGCCAGCAGCTTAAGGGGGCGGGTTGGCTACACCTTC.

V usage is TRBV6-2 or TRBV6-3 and J usage is TRBJ2-1; D gene ambiguous. The germline CDR1 and CDR2 sequences are MNHEY and SVGEGT. The CDR3 consists of 12 residues. Trimming shortened V by 5 bases and J by 2 bases, and 4 bases separated the two germline ends. The CDR3 nucleotides are TGTGCCAGCAGTGGGACCTACAATGAGCAGTTCTTC. Protein product: CASSGTYNEQFF.

A few counts support this clone. This chain links TRBV5-1 with TRBJ2-6; D is possibly TRBD1 (6 bases). Germline CDR1 is SGHRS and CDR2 is YFSETQ. V lost 4 bases and J 0 bases, leaving 20 bases between the germline ends. This CDR3 comprises 19 residues. The CDR3 bases are TGCGCCAGCAGCCCGGAGACGACAGGTATCATCTCTGGGGCCAACGTCCTGACTTTC. The encoded protein is CASSPETTGIISGANVLTF.

This clone was detected ten times or more. The chain employs TRBV6-2 or TRBV6-3 and TRBJ1-5; 10 bases agree with TRBD1. The CDR3 covers 18 residues. Germline V lookup: CDR1 MNHEY, CDR2 SVGEGT. The V and J ends lost 4 bases and 5 bases, in that order; junction bases with no gene match: 14. CDR3 bases: TGTGCCAGCAGTTCCGTCCCGGGACAGGGGTCGAGGCATCAGCCCCAGCATTTT. Residues: CASSSVPGQGSRHQPQHF.

The CDR3 spells CASSLLTGTGDNSPLHF. Here the CDR3 DNA reads TGCGCCAGCAGCCTACTCACCGGGACAGGGGATAATTCACCCCTCCACTTT. The chain employs TRBV5-1 and TRBJ1-6; 10 bases agree with TRBD1. The germline V gene has CDR1 SGHRS and CDR2 YFSETQ. The V and J ends lost 4 bases and 5 bases, in that order; junction bases with no gene match: 9. The CDR3 contains 17 residues.